The next 10 T cell receptor beta chains were all read from a single sample in a study of vaccination effects on CD4 cells after COVID-19. Their recognized antigens are unknown. Assay: immunoSEQ multiplex PCR; the TCRdb copy retains only in-frame clones and omits some. Counted here are tens of thousands of clones, approximately 81% occurring once; the ten biggest clones make up approximately 6.3%. Isolating CD4+ T cells followed approximately nine days of culture. The person had a PCR-confirmed SARS-CoV-2 infection during March to December 2020. The vaccine given was either BNT162b2 or mRNA-1273, in two doses. Source: CD4+ T cells from PBMCs cultured without peptide, taken after COVID-19 vaccination. The receptors stem from a human donor who had a prior SARS-CoV-2 infection.

Here the CDR3 DNA reads TGCGCCAGCAGCTTAGATCCGTATCCATTGTTGGGGACCCAGTACTTC. Its translation: CASSLDPYPLLGTQYF. The chain joins TRBV5-1 to TRBJ2-5; D gene uncertain. CDR1 and CDR2 from the germline V gene are SGHRS and YFSETQ. The CDR3 is made up of 16 amino acids. Trimming took 2 bases from V and 7 from J, leaving 21 bases between them. The complete variable domain, with remaining parts taken from reference TRBV5-1 and TRBJ2-5, reads KAGVTQTPRYLIKTRGQQVTLSCSPISGHRSVSWYQQTPGQGLQFLFEYFSETQRNKGNFPGRFSGRQFSNSRSEMNVSTLELGDSALYLCASSLDPYPLLGTQYFGPGTRLLVL.

V is TRBV5-1 and J is TRBJ2-3, with 9 nucleotides matching TRBD2. Germline V gene lookup returns CDR1 SGHRS and CDR2 YFSETQ. J gave up 4 bases and V 4 bases, and 4 bases lay outside the gene matches. The CDR3 is 14 residues long. CDR3 in amino acids: CASSTGTSPDTQYF. The CDR3 DNA sequence: TGCGCCAGCAGCACCGGGACTAGCCCAGATACGCAGTATTTT. The variable domain in full, completed from reference TRBV5-1 and TRBJ2-3, reads KAGVTQTPRYLIKTRGQQVTLSCSPISGHRSVSWYQQTPGQGLQFLFEYFSETQRNKGNFPGRFSGRQFSNSRSEMNVSTLELGDSALYLCASSTGTSPDTQYFGPGTRLTVL.

This clone was counted only a few times. This chain links TRBV5-1 with TRBJ2-2; D not certain. V was shortened by 4 bases and J by 6 bases, with 13 bases between the two germline ends. Germline V lookup: CDR1 SGHRS, CDR2 YFSETQ. The CDR3 spans 14 residues. CDR3 nucleotide sequence: TGCGCCAGCAGCCCGTTAGACCGCGCCGGGGAGCTGTTTTTT. This encodes CASSPLDRAGELFF.

The chain couples TRBV27 to TRBJ1-4, with 7 nucleotides matching TRBD1. Germline V gene data show CDR1 as MNHEY and CDR2 as SMNVEV (reference sequence). The V gene end was trimmed by 2 bases and the J gene end by 8 bases; junction bases not matched to a gene: 8. CDR3 length equals 15 residues. The CDR3 loop reads CASSLKATGWEKLFF. The CDR3 nucleotides are TGTGCCAGCAGTTTAAAAGCGACAGGGTGGGAAAAACTGTTTTTT.

The CDR3 DNA follows: TGTGCCAGCAGTGTACGGGAAGGGACTGAAGCTTTCTTT. Protein product: CASSVREGTEAFF. The chain is built from TRBV2 and TRBJ1-1; no reliable D call. Trimming removed 4 bases from V and 5 bases from J, with 11 bases in between. CDR3 length: 13 residues. Germline V gene sequence: CDR1 SNHLY, CDR2 FYNNEI.

The chain has TRBV10-3 and TRBJ1-5, with 7 bases aligning to TRBD1. The V and J ends lost 6 bases and 0 bases, in that order; junction bases with no gene match: 5. Germline assignment: CDR1 ENHRY and CDR2 SYGVKD. This CDR3 contains 15 residues. This CDR3 is CAISEQGYSNQPQHF. Here the CDR3 DNA reads TGTGCCATCAGCGAACAGGGGTATAGCAATCAGCCCCAGCATTTT.

The chain recombines TRBV2 with TRBJ1-4; the D gene is possibly TRBD1 (6 bases). CDR3 size: 15 residues. The ends were cut back, 6 bases at V and 4 bases at J, with 15 bases in the middle. Germline CDR1 SNHLY, CDR2 FYNNEI. The CDR3 sequence is CASRLQGRFNEKLFF. CDR3 DNA sequence: TGTGCCAGCAGGCTACAGGGCAGATTTAATGAAAAACTGTTTTTT.

The chain carries TRBV5-6 and TRBJ2-7; D is possibly TRBD1 or TRBD2 (5 bases each). The CDR3 runs to 14 residues. CDR1 SGHDT and CDR2 YYEEEE come from the germline V gene. V lost 2 bases to trimming and J lost 1 base, with 10 bases between them. The CDR3 reads CASSFGRESYEQYF. The CDR3 DNA sequence: TGTGCCAGCAGCTTTGGCAGGGAGTCCTACGAGCAGTACTTC.

The sample holds a few counts of this clone. The chain has TRBV6-6 and TRBJ1-1, with a weak D call TRBD1 (6 bases). V lost 7 bases and J lost 2, with 14 bases in between. This CDR3 is built from 14 residues. Germline V gives CDR1 MNHNY, CDR2 SVGAGI (reference sequence). The CDR3 coding sequence is TGTGCCAGCACCAACACAGGGATAAACACTGAAGCTTTCTTT. Protein: CASTNTGINTEAFF.

The V gene is TRBV5-4, the J gene TRBJ1-2; D remains unclear. Germline CDR1 SGHNT, CDR2 YYREEE (reference sequence). Trimming stripped 0 bases from V and 5 bases from J, with 8 bases between. This CDR3 has 13 residues. The CDR3 DNA is TGTGCCAGCAGCTTGGTACAGACTTATGGCTACACCTTC. It yields the protein CASSLVQTYGYTF.